Sequencing of this T cell receptor (beta chain) was carried out in a study of blood T cell repertoires in COVID-19. Using immunoSEQ multiplex PCR, the repertoire was profiled, and TCRdb retains in-frame clones only, with some absent. Among hundreds of thousands of clones listed, approximately 92% were seen once. This TCR was recovered from a man between 18 and 29 years old with COVID-19, enrolled during active disease. The sequenced sample was peripheral blood.

The CDR3, as DNA: TGTGCCAGTACCCGGGACAGGGGGCCCGTTAACACTGAAGCTTTCTTT. As protein: CASTRDRGPVNTEAFF. The V and J genes are TRBV19 and TRBJ1-1, with 12 bases identical to TRBD1. Germline CDR1 reads LNHDA; CDR2 reads SQIVND (reference sequence). This CDR3 has 16 residues. V lost 7 bases and J lost 2; bases outside the gene matches: 8.